These T cell receptor beta chains were read from a single sample in a study of blood T cell repertoires in COVID-19. Sequenced by immunoSEQ multiplex PCR; TCRdb stores in-frame clones only, minus some. The sample has tens of thousands of clones; around 92% are singletons. The sample consisted of peripheral blood. Receptors originate from a man in his fifties or sixties with active COVID-19. The CDR3 runs from the conserved cysteine through the conserved F or W. A D gene is named only where the DNA matches it firmly. Expanded clones get a size class; other rows say once, few or many, or leave the size out.

size: NA; D: NA; V: TRBV5-1; J: TRBJ2-1; DNA: TGCGCCAGCAGCCCGGGGGGCGGGACCAACAATGAGCAGTTCTTC; CDR3: CASSPGGGTNNEQFF
size: once; D: NA; V: TRBV6-1; J: TRBJ1-6; DNA: TGTGCCAGCAGTGGACCAGGGGCCAGCTCCTATAATTCACCCCTCCACTTT; CDR3: CASSGPGASSYNSPLHF
size: NA; D: NA; V: TRBV19; J: TRBJ1-2; DNA: TGTGCCAGTAGAACGGGACTTAGAAGTTTCTATGGCTACACCTTC; CDR3: CASRTGLRSFYGYTF
size: NA; D: TRBD1; V: TRBV19; J: TRBJ1-2; DNA: TGTGCCAGCTTCAGGACAGGGGGAAATCCTGGCTACACCTTC; CDR3: CASFRTGGNPGYTF
size: NA; D: NA; V: TRBV7-2; J: TRBJ1-5; DNA: TGTGCCAGCGGGGCGGACAGCCTCAATCAGCCCCAGCATTTT; CDR3: CASGADSLNQPQHF
size: NA; D: TRBD2; V: TRBV4-1; J: TRBJ2-3; DNA: TGCGCCAGCAGCCAAGTTACCTCCAGTGGGGCTAGCGGGAGAACAGATACGCAGTATTTT; CDR3: CASSQVTSSGASGRTDTQYF
size: NA; D: NA; V: TRBV30; J: TRBJ1-4; DNA: TGTGCCTGGAGTGGGGGGGCTAATGAAAAACTGTTTTTT; CDR3: CAWSGGANEKLFF
size: NA; D: TRBD1; V: TRBV4-1; J: TRBJ2-7; DNA: TGCGCCAGCAGCTTCCGGACAGGGGGATACGAGCAGTACTTC; CDR3: CASSFRTGGYEQYF
size: few; D: NA; V: TRBV6-1; J: TRBJ1-5; DNA: TGTGCCAGCAGTGAGGGGTGGGGGGGCTATATGCCCCAGCATTTT; CDR3: CASSEGWGGYMPQHF
size: NA; D: NA; V: TRBV5-4; J: TRBJ2-3; DNA: TGTGCCAGCAGCTTGGCAACAGATACGCAGTATTTT; CDR3: CASSLATDTQYF
size: NA; D: TRBD1; V: TRBV23-1; J: TRBJ2-5; DNA: TGCGCCAGCAGTCAATTCCCCGGGACAGGGAAGGTGTCGGAGACCCAGTACTTC; CDR3: CASSQFPGTGKVSETQYF
size: NA; D: NA; V: TRBV7-9; J: TRBJ1-1; DNA: TGTGCCAGCAGCTTAGGACAGAACACTGAAGCTTTCTTT; CDR3: CASSLGQNTEAFF
size: NA; D: NA; V: TRBV2; J: TRBJ1-2; DNA: TGTGCCACCCAGGATACGAATGGCTACACCTTC; CDR3: CATQDTNGYTF
size: NA; D: NA; V: TRBV5-1; J: TRBJ1-5; DNA: TGCGCCAGCAGCTTGGGGCTCAATCAGCCCCAGCATTTT; CDR3: CASSLGLNQPQHF
size: NA; D: TRBD2; V: TRBV5-4; J: TRBJ2-5; DNA: TGTGCCAGCAGCTCGGGGGGGGAAGAGACCCAGTACTTC; CDR3: CASSSGGEETQYF
size: NA; D: TRBD2; V: TRBV30; J: TRBJ2-2; DNA: TGTGCCTGGGGTCCGGGACTAGCGGGTGGCACCGGGGAGCTGTTTTTT; CDR3: CAWGPGLAGGTGELFF
size: once; D: NA; V: TRBV6-2/TRBV6-3; J: TRBJ1-2; DNA: TGTGCCAGCAGTCTTCAGGGTTTTTATGGCTACACCTTC; CDR3: CASSLQGFYGYTF
size: NA; D: NA; V: TRBV30; J: TRBJ2-7; DNA: TGTGCCTGGAGGGGGGGACAGTTCCATTCCGAGCAGTACTTC; CDR3: CAWRGGQFHSEQYF
size: NA; D: TRBD2; V: TRBV7-8; J: TRBJ2-3; DNA: TGTGCCAGCAGCAAAGGGAGCGGGAGGGCCCGGGGAACAGATACGCAGTATTTT; CDR3: CASSKGSGRARGTDTQYF
size: NA; D: NA; V: TRBV13; J: TRBJ1-5; DNA: TGTGCCAGCAGCTTAGGCGCAGGGTGGGGTCAGCCCCAGCATTTT; CDR3: CASSLGAGWGQPQHF
size: NA; D: TRBD1; V: TRBV3-1/TRBV3-2; J: TRBJ1-1; DNA: TGTGCCAGCATCACAGGGGGCGGAGGTGAAGCTTTCTTT; CDR3: CASITGGGGEAFF
size: NA; D: TRBD2; V: TRBV9; J: TRBJ2-2; DNA: TGTGCCAGCAGCGTAGGCGGGGGGCGCACCGGGGAGCTGTTTTTT; CDR3: CASSVGGGRTGELFF
size: NA; D: NA; V: TRBV6-1; J: TRBJ2-4; DNA: TGTGCCAGCAGTGAAGGGTCCGGACAGATAAACATTCAGTACTTC; CDR3: CASSEGSGQINIQYF
size: NA; D: NA; V: TRBV3-1/TRBV3-2; J: TRBJ2-1; DNA: TGTGCCAGCAGCGTTAGAGGGATCCGGAATGAGCAGTTCTTC; CDR3: CASSVRGIRNEQFF
size: NA; D: TRBD1; V: TRBV4-1; J: TRBJ1-2; DNA: TGCGCCAGCAGCCTGAAGGACAGGACTAACTATGGCTACACCTTC; CDR3: CASSLKDRTNYGYTF